This T cell receptor (beta chain) was profiled in a study of OX40 agonist ivuxolimab in advanced cancers. Overall study: Subjects had a mean age of around 60 years, with a range of about 23 to 85; around 83% were male.

On this clone itself: Antigen specificity is unknown.

Trimming at V came to 1 base and at J to 1 base, leaving 4 bases not matched to a gene. Germline V gives CDR1 MGHRA, CDR2 YSYEKL. The CDR3 sequence is 15 residues long. General study findings and limits: On average, a greater number of expanded clones characterised CD8+ T cells relative to CD4+. Among the lowest peripheral clonal expansion occurred in 0.1-3.0 mg/kg partial responders.

Assay used: immunoSEQ multiplex PCR; TCRdb lists only in-frame clones, some missing. The sample lists more than 70,000 clones, about 84% occurring once. This chain joins TRBV4-1 and TRBJ2-7; TRBD1 agrees at 7 bases. The TCR comes from an adult with an advanced solid tumor such as melanoma, head and neck, liver or kidney cancer. The material sequenced was CD4+ or CD8+ T cells sorted from blood, taken in a trial of the OX40 agonist ivuxolimab. The CDR3 region is CASSQAPGQSYEQYF. DNA for the CDR3: TGCGCCAGCAGCCAAGCCCCGGGACAGTCCTACGAGCAGTACTTC.